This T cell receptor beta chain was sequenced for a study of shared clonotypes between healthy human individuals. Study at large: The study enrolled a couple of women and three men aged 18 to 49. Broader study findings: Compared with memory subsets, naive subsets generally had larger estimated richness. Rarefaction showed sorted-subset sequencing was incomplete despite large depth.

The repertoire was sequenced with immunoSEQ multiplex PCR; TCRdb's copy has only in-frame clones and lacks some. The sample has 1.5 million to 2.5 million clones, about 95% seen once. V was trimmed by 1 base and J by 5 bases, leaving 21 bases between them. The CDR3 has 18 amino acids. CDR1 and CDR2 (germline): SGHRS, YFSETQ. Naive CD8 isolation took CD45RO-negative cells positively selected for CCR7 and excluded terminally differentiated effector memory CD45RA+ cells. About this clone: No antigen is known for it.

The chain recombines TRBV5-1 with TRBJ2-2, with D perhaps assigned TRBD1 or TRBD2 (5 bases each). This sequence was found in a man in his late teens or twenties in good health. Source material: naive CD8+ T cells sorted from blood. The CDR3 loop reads CASSLRGMIMGVTGELFF. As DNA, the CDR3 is TGCGCCAGCAGCTTGCGTGGAATGATAATGGGGGTTACCGGGGAGCTGTTTTTT.